The present T cell receptor beta chain was sequenced within a study of T cell repertoires in cytomegalovirus infection (dated by TCRdb to 2018 to 2020). Concerning the study at large: Donor HLA type was relevant to the analysis, because carriage of CMV infection together with the matching HLA type was indicated by public TCR beta signatures.

The data were produced on an Illumina HiSeq 1500. In TCRdb, the public reads were trimmed at Q25 with fastp and aligned with MiXCR, with productive beta chains retained. Each entry merges the rows of one CDR3 protein and shows their most common DNA and genes. Here the sample has some 700,000 distinct CDR3 sequences; roughly 35% occur a single time. The ten largest make up under 3% of the sample. What the work shows at the level of the full study, not this receptor alone: The ex vivo response was dominated by HLA-C-restricted CMV-specific TCR beta clonotypes, which also provided the single most frequent clonotype in two of eight donors. Cumulative frequency of public TCR beta family members discriminated carriers of CMV infection plus the relevant HLA type in this cohort and an independent approximately 340-donor cohort.

CDR1 is given as GTSNPN and CDR2 as SVGIG, both from the germline V gene (reference sequence). Taken from cysteine to phenylalanine, the CDR3 has 13 residues. The kept DNA is CDR3 alone, 39 bases in frame from the first base. Trimming removed 0 bases from V and 10 bases from J, leaving 13 bases between the germline ends. This clonotype was recorded once. Its antigen is unknown. Within one base of it there is no much larger clone, and no base qualities were kept. A lone read offers only weak evidence. This sequence originates from a human donor in good health (CMV status not recorded). Some clones in this sample may be carry-over from other donors' samples. Specimen: PBMCs. The chain is assembled from TRBV30 and TRBJ2-1; no confident D gene assignment can be made. The DNA sequence reads TGTGCCTGGAGTGTAGGCGTTGGGCGAGAGCAGTTCTTC. Translated, it reads CAWSVGVGREQFF.